This T cell receptor beta chain was sequenced during a study of neoadjuvant nivolumab and ipilimumab in lung cancer (dated by TCRdb to 2020 to 2021). Regarding the study in general: In the NEOSTAR trial, nivolumab was administered intravenously at 3 mg/kg on days 1, 15 and 29, and the combination arm also received ipilimumab 1 mg/kg on day 1 only. The primary trial endpoint was the major pathologic response (MPR) rate in the intention-to-treat population in each study arm. A total of just under 45 patients with operable NSCLC were treated in the trial, with 23 randomized to nivolumab monotherapy and about 21 randomized to nivolumab plus ipilimumab. The study compared TCR repertoires in pretherapy (baseline) peripheral blood with TCR repertoires in tumors resected at surgery following neoadjuvant immune checkpoint blockade. Matched pretherapy and resected tumor pairs were analyzed from seven patients, of whom four had been treated with nivolumab and three with nivolumab plus ipilimumab. Results the study describes overall, beyond this receptor: There was no significant correlation between TCR clonality and pathologic tumor regression, and just a single major-pathologic-response sample was available for the clonality-regression analysis. Tumor T-cell richness and clonality rose from pretherapy to surgery in three of three dual-therapy tumors but in only two of four nivolumab-treated tumors. Greater TCR richness and clonality were observed in resected tumors than in tumor-adjacent uninvolved lung, and increases were observed in more dual-therapy-treated tumors. Pretherapy blood TCR richness correlated positively with richness in tumors resected after neoadjuvant therapy (Spearman R of about 0.82). A small number of samples underwent TCR sequencing.

Receptors were amplified or captured by the immunoSEQ multiplex PCR assay. In the original analysis: Richness and clonality were used to summarize the repertoires, and clones that significantly expanded or contracted between pre- and post-therapy samples were identified. What TCRdb holds here is the immuneACCESS table cut down to in-frame rearrangements. Part of the clones is not present; checked against another copy, under half of the missing clones reflect an unresolved V gene, and the others are unexplained. Clonal size and the V and J genes are those of that table, whereas D and trimming came from the DNA. A total of roughly 34,000 clones appear in this sample, more than 85% of them only once. The ten top clones hold 2.1% of the sample. The time point label of this sample denotes: at surgical resection after neoadjuvant nivolumab +/- ipilimumab. The samples were obtained from NEOSTAR, a phase 2 randomized trial that tested neoadjuvant nivolumab or nivolumab plus ipilimumab, followed by surgery, in operable NSCLC.

A note on this clone: The specificity of this receptor is unknown. No base qualities exist here, and no much larger clone lies one base off it.

The clonotype comes from an adult with non-small cell lung cancer. The sequenced sample was peripheral blood, obtained after neoadjuvant nivolumab, alone or with ipilimumab, at or shortly before surgery.

The encoded CDR3 is CASSLGPETQYF. Here is the DNA: TGTGCCAGCAGTTTAGGGCCAGAGACCCAGTACTTC. This receptor chain uses TRBV28 and TRBJ2-5; the D gene lacks a confident call. The germline V gene yields MDHEN for CDR1 and SYDVKM for CDR2. V loses 2 bases of germline sequence and J loses 4 bases, and the interval between the two ends is 5 bases. Measured from the cysteine to the phenylalanine, the CDR3 is 12 residues long. The kept DNA is CDR3 alone, 36 bases in frame from the first base.